This T cell receptor (beta chain) was sequenced for a study of blood T cell repertoires in COVID-19. Generated by immunoSEQ multiplex PCR, the TCRdb table keeps only in-frame clones and is missing some. The repertoire holds fewer than 250,000 clones, with 80% as singletons. This CDR3 region has 11 residues. With 6 bases removed from V and 3 bases from J, the gap between germline ends came to 8 bases. Germline CDR1 reads DFQATT; CDR2 reads SNEGSKA (reference sequence). The V call is TRBV20-1, the J call TRBJ1-1; tentatively, D is TRBD1 (6 bases). The receptor was derived from a man in his sixties with acute or convalescent COVID-19. Sample: peripheral blood. In nucleotides, the CDR3 is TGCAGTGCCCAGGGGCACACTGAAGCTTTCTTT. It specifies CSAQGHTEAFF.